The rows below give T cell receptor beta chains drawn from one sample of a study of T cells in Graves' hyperthyroidism and ophthalmopathy. TCRdb ran MiXCR on the multiplex PCR reads and lists one entry per CDR3 protein. The sample records 400,000 or so distinct CDR3 sequences, around 15% being singletons. Sequenced input: blood. All receptors derive from a man aged 50-59 years with Graves' ophthalmopathy. CDR3s include the opening cysteine and the closing phenylalanine or tryptophan. D genes are given only for firm matches. Clone sizes are given selectively: once, few, many, or a class where the clone is expanded.

TRBV20-1,-,TRBJ2-3,few,CSATRDHQSDTQYF,TGCAGTGCTACCAGGGACCACCAGAGCGATACGCAGTATTTT
TRBV7-9,-,TRBJ2-3,-,CASSPLAGTDTQYF,TGTGCCAGCAGCCCTCTCGCGGGCACAGATACGCAGTATTTT
TRBV20-1,-,TRBJ2-2,-,CSAKGRKNTGELFF,TGCAGTGCTAAGGGACGTAAGAACACCGGGGAGCTGTTTTTT
TRBV11-2,-,TRBJ2-5,many,CASRHTGETQYF,TGTGCCAGCAGGCATACAGGGGAGACCCAGTACTTC
TRBV5-1,TRBD2,TRBJ2-3,many,CASSLVGTSADTQYF,TGCGCCAGCAGCTTGGTGGGGACTAGCGCAGATACGCAGTATTTT
TRBV18,-,TRBJ2-1,few,CASHVGGVGNEQFF,TGTGCCAGCCACGTAGGGGGAGTAGGGAATGAGCAGTTCTTC
TRBV3-1,TRBD1,TRBJ2-1,many,CASSPGGAANEQFF,TGTGCCAGCAGCCCAGGGGGCGCAGCCAATGAGCAGTTCTTC
TRBV6-6,-,TRBJ2-7,many,CASSYSIVGETRRGYEQYF,TGTGCCAGCAGTTACTCGATAGTGGGCGAGACCCGGCGAGGATACGAGCAGTACTTC
TRBV18,-,TRBJ2-7,many,CASSLPLGLGTREQYF,TGTGCCAGCTCACTTCCCTTGGGACTCGGGACCCGCGAGCAGTACTTC
TRBV3-1,TRBD2,TRBJ2-7,many,CASSQSGREEEYF,TGTGCCAGCAGCCAAAGTGGGAGGGAGGAGGAGTACTTC
TRBV28,-,TRBJ1-4,few,CASRNSDNEKLFF,TGTGCCAGCCGGAACAGCGACAATGAAAAACTGTTTTTT
TRBV7-2,-,TRBJ2-7,-,CASSLVRRSVHEQYF,TGTGCCAGCAGCTTAGTCCGGAGGTCGGTCCACGAGCAGTACTTC
TRBV10-3,TRBD2,TRBJ2-1,-,CAISEGLAMHEQFF,TGTGCCATCAGTGAGGGACTAGCGATGCATGAGCAGTTCTTC
TRBV11-3,-,TRBJ2-7,-,CASSLLDRYEQYF,TGTGCCAGCAGCTTACTGGATCGCTACGAGCAGTACTTC
TRBV12-3/TRBV12-4,TRBD2,TRBJ2-1,once,CAITTRRESYNEQFF,TGTGCCATTACTACCAGGCGGGAGAGCTACAATGAGCAGTTCTTC
TRBV9,-,TRBJ2-7,many,CASSVDTNSYEQYF,TGTGCCAGCAGCGTAGACACTAACTCCTACGAGCAGTACTTC
TRBV11-2,TRBD2,TRBJ2-1,few,CASSLGGVFNEQFF,TGTGCCAGCAGCCTTGGGGGGGTTTTCAATGAGCAGTTCTTC
TRBV20-1,TRBD2,TRBJ2-2,-,CSASGFSGRAPGELFF,TGCAGTGCTAGTGGATTTAGCGGGAGGGCACCCGGGGAGCTGTTTTTT
TRBV5-1,TRBD2,TRBJ2-5,few,CASSPQPTRPSGHQETQYF,TGCGCCAGCAGCCCGCAACCAACCAGGCCTAGCGGCCACCAAGAGACCCAGTACTTC
TRBV27,TRBD2,TRBJ2-7,many,CASSLATGGEQYF,TGTGCCAGCAGTTTGGCGACGGGGGGGGAGCAGTACTTC
TRBV13,TRBD1,TRBJ1-6,many,CASSLGHRGSPLHF,TGTGCCAGCAGCTTAGGCCACAGGGGCTCACCCCTCCACTTT
TRBV28,-,TRBJ2-1,few,CASRLGGPLDEQFF,TGTGCCAGCCGTCTCGGTGGTCCCTTGGATGAGCAGTTCTTC
TRBV16,-,TRBJ2-2,-,CTSSQSSGTGELFF,TGTACCAGCAGCCAATCATCGGGCACCGGGGAGCTGTTTTTT
TRBV30,-,TRBJ1-1,many,CAWSPGATEAFF,TGTGCCTGGAGTCCAGGGGCCACTGAAGCTTTCTTT
TRBV6-1,-,TRBJ1-6,many,CASSPIARGGSHNSPLHF,TGTGCCAGCAGTCCCATAGCCCGTGGGGGTTCGCATAATTCACCCCTCCACTTT
TRBV28,-,TRBJ1-3,-,CASSLADTGNTIYF,TGTGCCAGCAGTTTAGCCGACACTGGAAACACCATATATTTT
TRBV7-2,TRBD1,TRBJ2-7,-,CSSFRSNRGVPYEQYF,TGCAGCAGCTTCAGAAGCAACAGGGGAGTCCCCTACGAGCAGTACTTC
TRBV20-1,-,TRBJ1-3,many,CSAAGIGNTIYF,TGCAGTGCGGCGGGAATAGGAAACACCATATATTTT
TRBV9,TRBD2,TRBJ2-7,-,CASSVGEGGGPYEQYF,TGTGCCAGCAGCGTAGGGGAGGGCGGAGGCCCCTACGAGCAGTACTTC
TRBV3-1,-,TRBJ2-6,many,CASSQSWGLANSGANVLTF,TGTGCCAGCAGCCAAAGCTGGGGACTGGCGAACTCTGGGGCCAACGTCCTGACTTTC
TRBV28,TRBD1,TRBJ1-2,-,CASSPGQGVRGYTF,TGTGCCAGCAGTCCGGGACAGGGTGTTCGGGGCTACACCTTC
TRBV2,-,TRBJ2-2,many,CASSGQSFQLGELFF,TGTGCCAGCAGTGGCCAGTCGTTTCAACTAGGGGAGCTGTTTTTT
TRBV19,TRBD2,TRBJ2-3,-,CASSIVSLAGDTQYF,TGTGCCAGTAGTATAGTTTCGCTAGCGGGAGATACGCAGTATTTT
TRBV3-1,-,TRBJ2-5,-,CASSQGGNSLETQYF,TGTGCCAGCAGCCAAGGCGGGAACTCTTTGGAGACCCAGTACTTC
TRBV30,TRBD2,TRBJ2-3,many,CATSGITDTQYF,TGTGCTACTAGCGGGATCACAGATACGCAGTATTTT
TRBV6-5,-,TRBJ2-7,few,CASSYVSYEQYF,TGTGCCAGCAGTTACGTCTCCTACGAGCAGTACTTC
TRBV15,-,TRBJ2-2,-,CATSIVSGYLTGELFF,TGTGCCACCAGCATAGTGAGCGGTTACCTCACCGGGGAGCTGTTTTTT
TRBV12-3/TRBV12-4,TRBD1,TRBJ1-1,many,CASRGQGFTEAFF,TGTGCCAGCAGGGGACAGGGTTTCACTGAAGCTTTCTTT
TRBV20-1,-,TRBJ2-3,-,CSAMLVGPTTDTQYF,TGCAGTGCCATGCTGGTTGGGCCCACCACAGATACGCAGTATTTT
TRBV3-1,-,TRBJ2-5,many,CASSQGRRNQETQYF,TGTGCCAGCAGCCAGGGTAGGCGAAACCAAGAGACCCAGTACTTC
TRBV5-1,-,TRBJ1-2,many,CASSLVPDGVGYTF,TGCGCCAGCAGCTTGGTACCGGATGGAGTTGGCTACACCTTC
TRBV18,TRBD2,TRBJ2-2,few,CASSRTGLAGSRTGELFF,TGTGCCAGCTCTCGCACGGGACTAGCGGGATCGAGGACCGGGGAGCTGTTTTTT
TRBV7-3,-,TRBJ2-3,few,CASTPGSTTDTQYF,TGTGCCAGCACCCCGGGGTCCACCACAGATACGCAGTATTTT
TRBV30,TRBD2,TRBJ2-7,few,CAWRPHPGLAGSGPYEQYF,TGTGCCTGGAGACCTCATCCGGGACTAGCGGGCAGTGGTCCCTACGAGCAGTACTTC
TRBV10-1,-,TRBJ1-5,-,CASSEAQAYNQPQHF,TGCGCCAGCAGTGAGGCGCAGGCGTACAATCAGCCCCAGCATTTT
TRBV29-1,-,TRBJ2-5,many,CSVEVGARTQYF,TGCAGCGTTGAGGTGGGGGCCCGAACCCAGTACTTC
TRBV7-9,-,TRBJ2-3,many,CASSPDDSTDTQYF,TGTGCCAGCAGCCCCGACGATAGCACAGATACGCAGTATTTT
TRBV7-3,TRBD2,TRBJ2-7,-,CASSPRGTSYEQYF,TGTGCCAGCAGCCCACGCGGGACTAGCTACGAGCAGTACTTC
TRBV18,TRBD1,TRBJ2-7,many,CASSPTGQGRYEQYF,TGTGCCAGCTCACCAACGGGACAGGGGAGATACGAGCAGTACTTC
TRBV4-2,-,TRBJ2-7,few,CASTLGAEPSYEQYF,TGTGCCAGTACACTCGGGGCGGAGCCTTCCTACGAGCAGTACTTC
TRBV18,-,TRBJ2-5,many,CASSPRLETQYF,TGTGCCAGCTCACCAAGGCTAGAGACCCAGTACTTC
TRBV2,TRBD1,TRBJ2-1,many,CASVTGDVNEQFF,TGTGCCAGCGTGACAGGGGACGTAAATGAGCAGTTCTTC
TRBV28,TRBD1,TRBJ2-5,few,CASSLGTAGGETQYF,TGTGCCAGCAGTTTAGGGACGGCAGGGGGAGAGACCCAGTACTTC
TRBV29-1,TRBD2,TRBJ2-3,many,CSCGLAGDTQYF,TGCAGTTGTGGGCTAGCGGGAGATACGCAGTATTTT
TRBV3-1,-,TRBJ1-2,-,CASSTPNGYTF,TGTGCCAGCAGTACCCCGAATGGCTACACCTTC
TRBV27,TRBD2,TRBJ2-3,few,CASSLAGRLDTQYF,TGTGCCAGCTCTCTAGCGGGCCGATTAGATACGCAGTATTTT
TRBV4-1,-,TRBJ2-2,-,CASSFAGARDTGELFF,TGCGCCAGCAGTTTTGCCGGGGCAAGGGACACCGGGGAGCTGTTTTTT
TRBV2,-,TRBJ2-5,many,CASSAPGPMYF,TGTGCCAGCTCCGCTCCGGGGCCCATGTACTTC
TRBV20-1,TRBD2,TRBJ2-1,-,CSARLAGVKIYNEQSF,TGCAGTGCTAGACTAGCGGGAGTGAAGATCTACAATGAGCAGTCCTTC